Listed below are T cell receptor beta chains from one sample, sequenced in a study of response to subunit inactivated influenza vaccine. Each CDR3 protein gets one entry after TCRdb re-called the RT-PCR reads with MiXCR. The table lists around 530,000 distinct CDR3 sequences, 12% of them singletons. Specimen: PBMCs from blood, collected on the day of vaccination. The receptor set was obtained from a man over 45 who received an inactivated influenza vaccine. CDR3s leave out the opening cysteine and the closing phenylalanine or tryptophan.

j_call: TRBJ1-2
cdr3_length: 12
v_call: TRBV4-3
cdr3_aa: ASSPEDRTYGYT

j_call: TRBJ2-3
cdr3_length: 15
v_call: TRBV28
cdr3_aa: ASSWIKEGGVKDTQY

j_call: TRBJ2-1
cdr3_length: 13
v_call: TRBV20-1
cdr3_aa: SASVRLAMGYEQF

j_call: TRBJ2-7
cdr3_length: 10
v_call: TRBV10-2
cdr3_aa: ASGTGINEQY

j_call: TRBJ2-7
cdr3_length: 10
v_call: TRBV7-2
cdr3_aa: ASSAPGLEQY

j_call: TRBJ2-6
cdr3_length: 17
v_call: TRBV4-1
cdr3_aa: ASSLVTGTGGSGANVLT

j_call: TRBJ1-4
cdr3_length: 13
v_call: TRBV12-3/TRBV12-4
cdr3_aa: ASTRAVATNEKLF

j_call: TRBJ1-3
cdr3_length: 13
v_call: TRBV4-1
cdr3_aa: ASSQRDISGNTIY

j_call: TRBJ2-5
cdr3_length: 12
v_call: TRBV12-3/TRBV12-4
cdr3_aa: ASTGASGKETQY

j_call: TRBJ1-2
cdr3_length: 10
v_call: TRBV29-1
cdr3_aa: SVEGDDYGYT

j_call: TRBJ2-2
cdr3_length: 14
v_call: TRBV11-2
cdr3_aa: ASSLDPGVDTGELF

j_call: TRBJ2-3
cdr3_length: 13
v_call: TRBV5-1
cdr3_aa: ASSLTNRGTDTQY

j_call: TRBJ1-5
cdr3_length: 10
v_call: TRBV6-2/TRBV6-3
cdr3_aa: ASSYGGQPQH

j_call: TRBJ2-2
cdr3_length: 13
v_call: TRBV9
cdr3_aa: ASSVSPGATGELF

j_call: TRBJ1-4
cdr3_length: 11
v_call: TRBV12-3/TRBV12-4
cdr3_aa: ASRPDRRGNLF

j_call: TRBJ1-1
cdr3_length: 11
v_call: TRBV29-1
cdr3_aa: SVARKTNTEAF

j_call: TRBJ2-3
cdr3_length: 12
v_call: TRBV5-1
cdr3_aa: ASSSDSVTDTQY

j_call: TRBJ1-1
cdr3_length: 12
v_call: TRBV6-1
cdr3_aa: ASSPRQLNTEAF

j_call: TRBJ2-1
cdr3_length: 17
v_call: TRBV7-8
cdr3_aa: ASSLESVIAGYSYNEQF

j_call: TRBJ2-1
cdr3_length: 18
v_call: TRBV20-1
cdr3_aa: SARDFKGLAGGYSYNEQF

j_call: TRBJ2-1
cdr3_length: 12
v_call: TRBV19
cdr3_aa: ASSIGPANNEQF

j_call: TRBJ2-3
cdr3_length: 14
v_call: TRBV11-2
cdr3_aa: ASSYIAGGFTDTQY

j_call: TRBJ1-3
cdr3_length: 11
v_call: TRBV20-1
cdr3_aa: SARENSGNTIY

j_call: TRBJ1-6
cdr3_length: 11
v_call: TRBV5-1
cdr3_aa: ASSLEGNSPLH

j_call: TRBJ2-2
cdr3_length: 11
v_call: TRBV6-1
cdr3_aa: ASSEPPVGELF

j_call: TRBJ2-3
cdr3_length: 13
v_call: TRBV14
cdr3_aa: ASSQQSNQADTQY

j_call: TRBJ1-4
cdr3_length: 11
v_call: TRBV30
cdr3_aa: AWSRQGDEKLF

j_call: TRBJ2-1
cdr3_length: 14
v_call: TRBV28
cdr3_aa: ASSAIGSSGYNEQF

j_call: TRBJ2-1
cdr3_length: 12
v_call: TRBV7-3
cdr3_aa: ASSPGGPQNEQF

j_call: TRBJ2-1
cdr3_length: 13
v_call: TRBV7-3
cdr3_aa: ASSFGKSSYNEQF

j_call: TRBJ1-5
cdr3_length: 13
v_call: TRBV11-2
cdr3_aa: ASSVGTGVIQPQH

j_call: TRBJ2-7
cdr3_length: 14
v_call: TRBV20-1
cdr3_aa: SARDLGLAGPYEQY

j_call: TRBJ1-2
cdr3_length: 11
v_call: TRBV20-1
cdr3_aa: SAREWTLGGYT

j_call: TRBJ1-1
cdr3_length: 12
v_call: TRBV6-2/TRBV6-3
cdr3_aa: ASRQTGDNTEAF

j_call: TRBJ2-7
cdr3_length: 11
v_call: TRBV5-6
cdr3_aa: ASSVLDSYEQY

j_call: TRBJ2-7
cdr3_length: 11
v_call: TRBV7-9
cdr3_aa: ASIAAGAYEQY

j_call: TRBJ2-7
cdr3_length: 12
v_call: TRBV7-6
cdr3_aa: ASSPRPTPGEQY

j_call: TRBJ2-7
cdr3_length: 15
v_call: TRBV14
cdr3_aa: ASSQDGGRVRSYEQY

j_call: TRBJ1-4
cdr3_length: 13
v_call: TRBV18
cdr3_aa: ASSLNGQGSEKLF

j_call: TRBJ2-1
cdr3_length: 12
v_call: TRBV12-3/TRBV12-4
cdr3_aa: ASCLTSGGAHEF

j_call: TRBJ2-5
cdr3_length: 16
v_call: TRBV28
cdr3_aa: ASSLNVASAYNQETQY

j_call: TRBJ2-5
cdr3_length: 13
v_call: TRBV5-1
cdr3_aa: ASSPLRGTAETQY